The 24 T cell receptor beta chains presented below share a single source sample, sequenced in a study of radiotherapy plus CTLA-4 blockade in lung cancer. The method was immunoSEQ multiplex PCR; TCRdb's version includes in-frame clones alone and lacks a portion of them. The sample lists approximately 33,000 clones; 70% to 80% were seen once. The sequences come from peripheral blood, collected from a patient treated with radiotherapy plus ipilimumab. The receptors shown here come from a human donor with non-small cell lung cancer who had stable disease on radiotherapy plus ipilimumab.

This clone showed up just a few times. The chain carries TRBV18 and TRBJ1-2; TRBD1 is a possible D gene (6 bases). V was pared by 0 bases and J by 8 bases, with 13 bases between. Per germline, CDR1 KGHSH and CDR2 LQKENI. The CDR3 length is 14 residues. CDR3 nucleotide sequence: TGTGCCAGCTCACCACCGATAGACAGGCGAGGCTACACCTTC. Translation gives CASSPPIDRRGYTF.

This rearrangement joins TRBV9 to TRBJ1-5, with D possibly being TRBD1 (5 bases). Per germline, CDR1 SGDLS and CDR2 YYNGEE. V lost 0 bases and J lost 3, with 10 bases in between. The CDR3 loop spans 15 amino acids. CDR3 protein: CASSVAPQDNQPQHF. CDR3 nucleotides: TGTGCCAGCAGCGTAGCTCCACAGGACAATCAGCCCCAGCATTTT.

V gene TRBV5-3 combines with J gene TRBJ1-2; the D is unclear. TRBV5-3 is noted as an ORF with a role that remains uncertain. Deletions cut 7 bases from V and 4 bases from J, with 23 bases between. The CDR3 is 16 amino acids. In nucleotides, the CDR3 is TGTGCCAGAGTAATGCAAGTGGTGAGAAAGATCTATGGCTACACCTTC. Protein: CARVMQVVRKIYGYTF.

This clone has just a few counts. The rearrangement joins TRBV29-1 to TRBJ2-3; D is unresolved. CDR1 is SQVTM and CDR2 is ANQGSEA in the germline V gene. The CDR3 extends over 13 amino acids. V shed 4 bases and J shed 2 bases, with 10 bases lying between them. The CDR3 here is CSVAVDVTDTQYF. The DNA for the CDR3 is TGCAGCGTTGCTGTGGACGTCACAGATACGCAGTATTTT.

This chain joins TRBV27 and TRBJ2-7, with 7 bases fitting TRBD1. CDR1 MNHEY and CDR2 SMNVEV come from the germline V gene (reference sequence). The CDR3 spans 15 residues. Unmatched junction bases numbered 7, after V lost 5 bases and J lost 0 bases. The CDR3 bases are TGTGCCAGCAGTCCGAGGACAGGTTCCTCCTACGAGCAGTACTTC. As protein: CASSPRTGSSYEQYF.

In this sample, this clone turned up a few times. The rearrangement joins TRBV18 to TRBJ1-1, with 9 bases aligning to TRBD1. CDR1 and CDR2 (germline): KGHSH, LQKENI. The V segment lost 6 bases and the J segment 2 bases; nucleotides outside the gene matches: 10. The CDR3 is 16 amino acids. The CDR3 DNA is TGTGCCAGCTCGTCGAACAGGGGGCGCTATAACACTGAAGCTTTCTTT. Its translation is CASSSNRGRYNTEAFF.

In nucleotides, the CDR3 is TGTGCCAGTAGTATAGTTTTGTACAATGAGCAGTTCTTC. Its translation is CASSIVLYNEQFF. This sequence joins TRBV19 and TRBJ2-1; D is unresolved. Trimming pared 1 base from V and 4 bases from J, leaving 5 bases between. The V gene's germline CDR1 is LNHDA and CDR2 SQIVND (reference sequence). The CDR3 has 13 residues.

The CDR3 region has the DNA TGTGCCAGCAGTCGGGGGACAGGGGGGTACAATGAGCAGTTCTTC. This sequence encodes CASSRGTGGYNEQFF. The chain employs TRBV27 and TRBJ2-1, with TRBD1 matching over 11 bases. Germline CDR1 is MNHEY and CDR2 is SMNVEV (reference sequence). The CDR3 has 15 amino acids. After removal of 5 bases from V and 4 bases from J, the junction contained 4 bases not matched to a gene.

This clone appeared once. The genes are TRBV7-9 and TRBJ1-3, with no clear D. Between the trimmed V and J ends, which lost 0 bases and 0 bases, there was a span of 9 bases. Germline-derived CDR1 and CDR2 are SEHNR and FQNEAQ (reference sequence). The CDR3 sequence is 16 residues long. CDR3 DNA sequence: TGTGCCAGCAGCTTAGCAGTTGGGGACTCTGGAAACACCATATATTTT. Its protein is CASSLAVGDSGNTIYF.

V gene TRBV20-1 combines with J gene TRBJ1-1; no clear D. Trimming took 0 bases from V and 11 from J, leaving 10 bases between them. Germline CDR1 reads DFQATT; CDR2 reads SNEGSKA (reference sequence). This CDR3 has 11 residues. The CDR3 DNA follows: TGCAGTGCTAGAGACCAGACATTTGCTTTCTTT. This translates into CSARDQTFAFF.

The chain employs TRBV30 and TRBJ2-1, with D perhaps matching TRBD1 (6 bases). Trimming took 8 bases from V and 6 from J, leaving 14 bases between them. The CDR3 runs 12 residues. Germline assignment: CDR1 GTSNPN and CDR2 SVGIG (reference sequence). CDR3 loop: CARRAGANEQFF. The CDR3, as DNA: TGTGCCCGCCGCGCAGGGGCCAATGAGCAGTTCTTC.

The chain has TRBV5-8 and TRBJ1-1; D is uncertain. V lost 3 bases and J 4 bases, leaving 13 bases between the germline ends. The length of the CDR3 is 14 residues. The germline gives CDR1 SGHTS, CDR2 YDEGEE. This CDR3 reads CASSSPSGSTEAFF. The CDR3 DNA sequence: TGTGCCAGCAGCTCCCCCAGCGGGAGCACTGAAGCTTTCTTT. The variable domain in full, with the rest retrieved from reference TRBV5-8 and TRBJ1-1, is EAGVTQSPTHLIKTRGQQATLRCSPISGHTSVYWYQQALGLGLQFLLWYDEGEERNRGNFPPRFSGRQFPNYSSELNVNALELEDSALYLCASSSPSGSTEAFFGQGTRLTVV.

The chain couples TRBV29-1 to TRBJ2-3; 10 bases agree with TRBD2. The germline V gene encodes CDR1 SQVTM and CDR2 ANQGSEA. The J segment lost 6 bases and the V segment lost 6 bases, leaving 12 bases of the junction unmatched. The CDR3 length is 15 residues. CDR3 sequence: CSVQWGSGGRDTQYF. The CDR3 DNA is TGCAGCGTCCAATGGGGTAGCGGGGGGCGTGATACGCAGTATTTT.

The CDR3 DNA follows: TGTGCCAGCAGCGAGCGGGGATTCGGGGGAGATACGCAGTATTTT. The encoded protein is CASSERGFGGDTQYF. This rearrangement joins TRBV6-5 to TRBJ2-3, with 7 bases that match TRBD2. V lost 6 bases and J lost 5; bases outside the gene matches: 11. Germline CDR1 is MNHEY and CDR2 is SVGAGI. The CDR3 spans 15 residues.

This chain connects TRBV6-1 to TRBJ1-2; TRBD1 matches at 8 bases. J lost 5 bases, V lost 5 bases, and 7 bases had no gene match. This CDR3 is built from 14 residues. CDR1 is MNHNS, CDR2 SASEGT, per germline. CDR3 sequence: CASSHEGQAYGYTF. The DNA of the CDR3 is TGTGCCAGCAGTCATGAGGGACAGGCTTATGGCTACACCTTC.

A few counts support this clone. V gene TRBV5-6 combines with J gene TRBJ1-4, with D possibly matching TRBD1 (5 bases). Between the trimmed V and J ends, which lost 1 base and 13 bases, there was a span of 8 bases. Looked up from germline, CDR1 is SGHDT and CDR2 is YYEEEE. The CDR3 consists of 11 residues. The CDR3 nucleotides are TGTGCCAGCAGCTTGCAGGGCTCACTGTTTTTT. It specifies CASSLQGSLFF.

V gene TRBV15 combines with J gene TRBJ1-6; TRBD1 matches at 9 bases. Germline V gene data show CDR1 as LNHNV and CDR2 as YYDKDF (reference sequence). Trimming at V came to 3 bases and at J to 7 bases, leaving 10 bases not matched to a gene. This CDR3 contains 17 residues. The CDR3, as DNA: TGTGCCACCAGCAGTCAACAGGGGGCTGAAATCAATTCACCCCTCCACTTT. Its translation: CATSSQQGAEINSPLHF.

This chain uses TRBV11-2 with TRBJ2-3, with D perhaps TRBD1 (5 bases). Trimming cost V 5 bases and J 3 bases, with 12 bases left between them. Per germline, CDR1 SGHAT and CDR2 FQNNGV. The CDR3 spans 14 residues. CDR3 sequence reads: CASSAGTGTDTQYF. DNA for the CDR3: TGTGCCAGCAGCGCCGGAACAGGTACAGATACGCAGTATTTT.

CDR3 in DNA: TGCAGCGGGAATACCGACCTAATGGGGGGCTACACCTTC. As protein: CSGNTDLMGGYTF. This rearrangement joins TRBV29-1 to TRBJ1-2; D remains ambiguous. In germline, CDR1 is SQVTM, CDR2 ANQGSEA. This CDR3 has 13 residues. V dropped 7 bases and J dropped 8 bases, with 20 bases sitting between them.

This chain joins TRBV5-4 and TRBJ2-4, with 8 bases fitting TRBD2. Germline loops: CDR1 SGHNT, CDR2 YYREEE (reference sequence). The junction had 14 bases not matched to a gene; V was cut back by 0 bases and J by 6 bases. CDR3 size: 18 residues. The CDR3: CASSLDVGGGGRLNIQYF. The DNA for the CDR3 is TGTGCCAGCAGCTTGGATGTGGGTGGCGGGGGGCGCTTAAACATTCAGTACTTC.

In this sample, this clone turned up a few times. CDR3 loop: CASSLDIPGSSFGNTEAFF. The CDR3, as DNA: TGTGCCAGCAGCTTAGATATCCCGGGGTCGAGTTTTGGGAACACTGAAGCTTTCTTT. The J gene is TRBJ1-1, the V gene TRBV11-2; unclear D gene. Germline values: CDR1 SGHAT, CDR2 FQNNGV. This CDR3 is 19 amino acids long. V was pared by 0 bases and J by 1 base, with 21 bases between.

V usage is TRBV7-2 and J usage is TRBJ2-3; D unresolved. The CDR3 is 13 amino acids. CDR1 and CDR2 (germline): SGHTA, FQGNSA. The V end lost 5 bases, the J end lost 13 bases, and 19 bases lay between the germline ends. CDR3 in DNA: TGTGCCAGCAGCCCAGGCGGTCTCACCTTCGAGTATTTT. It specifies CASSPGGLTFEYF.

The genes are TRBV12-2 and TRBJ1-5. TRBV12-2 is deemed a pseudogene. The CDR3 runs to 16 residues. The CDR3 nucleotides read TGTGCAAGTCGCTTTGAGGGGCAGCCATTCAATCAGCCCCAGCATTTT. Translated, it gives CASRFEGQPFNQPQHF.

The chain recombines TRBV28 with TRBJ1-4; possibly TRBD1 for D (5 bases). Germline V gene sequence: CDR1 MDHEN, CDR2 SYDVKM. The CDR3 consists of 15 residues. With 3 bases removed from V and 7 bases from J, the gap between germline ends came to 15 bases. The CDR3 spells CASSFRLGGGEKLFF. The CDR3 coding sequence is TGTGCCAGCAGTTTTCGCCTTGGGGGGGGTGAAAAACTGTTTTTT.